This entry lists 21 T cell receptor beta chains sequenced from one sample in a study of T-cell memory formation after mild COVID-19. One entry per CDR3 protein results from TCRdb running MiXCR on the 5' RACE reads. The data contain over 300,000 distinct CDR3 sequences, roughly 19% of them seen just once; the ten biggest clones take up 21%. Material for sequencing was PBMCs or a T cell subset sorted from them (not recorded which). These TCRs come from a man aged 18 to 35 who had mild COVID-19 (a few samples of this study predate the infection). Cell type and time point are not known.

The chain carries TRBV12-5 and TRBJ2-2; D gene uncertain. Germline assignment: CDR1 LGHNT and CDR2 FRNRAP. V gave up 6 bases and J gave up 0 bases, with 5 bases separating them. The CDR3 is made up of 13 amino acids. Here the CDR3 DNA reads TGTGCTAGTGGCCCACCGAACACCGGGGAGCTGTTTTTT. Its protein is CASGPPNTGELFF.

The chain is built from TRBV4-1 and TRBJ1-6; D is undetermined. This CDR3 has 15 amino acids. Trimming pared 5 bases from V and 5 bases from J, leaving 13 bases between. The V gene's germline CDR1 is MGHRA and CDR2 YSYEKL. For the CDR3, the DNA is TGCGCCAGCAGCGGAGGGCCGGGCCATAATTCACCCCTCCACTTT. It codes for CASSGGPGHNSPLHF.

The table lists this clonotype with a few counts. CDR3 bases: TGCGCCAGCAGCTCGGGACACCAGTCTGGAAACACCATATATTTT. Its protein is CASSSGHQSGNTIYF. The chain is built from TRBV5-1 and TRBJ1-3; possibly TRBD1 for D (6 bases). Germline CDR1 is SGHRS and CDR2 is YFSETQ. The CDR3 consists of 15 residues. Trimming cost V 3 bases and J 1 base, with 11 bases left between them.

This clonotype showed up just a few times. This chain uses TRBV20-1 with TRBJ1-5, with 9 bases aligning to TRBD1. After removal of 6 bases from V and 6 bases from J, the junction contained 12 bases not matched to a gene. Germline-derived CDR1 and CDR2 are DFQATT and SNEGSKA (reference sequence). The CDR3 has 15 amino acids. CDR3 nucleotides: TGCAGTGCGCCACTCGGGACAGGGTCGGCTCAGCCCCAGCATTTT. Translation gives CSAPLGTGSAQPQHF.

As concerns this clonotype: The junction differs from germline at one of its ends, possibly a read error. This chain uses TRBV6-5 with TRBJ1-2; 7 bases are a match to TRBD1. Germline lookup yields CDR1 MNHEY and CDR2 SVGAGI. The length of the CDR3 is 14 residues. CDR3 sequence reads: CASRTRGFNYGHTF. CDR3 sequence (DNA): TGTGCCAGCAGGACCAGGGGGTTTAACTATGGCCACACCTTC.

The J gene is TRBJ1-1, the V gene TRBV6-5, with D maybe TRBD1 (5 bases). Per germline, CDR1 MNHEY and CDR2 SVGAGI. The V end was cut by 1 base, the J end by 11 bases, with 11 bases between. CDR3 length: 12 amino acids. The CDR3 spells CASSYYQGSAFF. The CDR3, as DNA: TGTGCCAGCAGTTACTATCAGGGTTCGGCTTTCTTT.

V usage is TRBV5-1 and J usage is TRBJ1-3, with unresolved D. The germline gives CDR1 SGHRS, CDR2 YFSETQ. V lost 1 base, J lost 0 bases, and 11 bases lay in between. CDR3 length equals 16 residues. The CDR3 sequence: CASSLTSGFSGNTIYF. For the CDR3, the DNA is TGCGCCAGCAGCTTGACAAGCGGTTTCTCTGGAAACACCATATATTTT.

V is TRBV9 and J is TRBJ1-1, with D hard to call. From germline, CDR1 is SGDLS and CDR2 YYNGEE. The V and J ends lost 0 bases and 2 bases respectively, with 11 bases between them. CDR3 size: 15 residues. CDR3 in amino acids: CASSVVGTVNTEAFF. The CDR3 bases are TGTGCCAGCAGCGTAGTGGGCACGGTTAACACTGAAGCTTTCTTT.

This clonotype was observed a few times. V is TRBV7-9 and J is TRBJ1-2; D unclear. The CDR3 is 15 amino acids. V lost 1 base and J 5 bases, leaving 14 bases between the germline ends. Germline CDR1 reads SEHNR; CDR2 reads FQNEAQ (reference sequence). CDR3 loop: CASSLVGAGLYGYTF. The CDR3 DNA reads as TGTGCCAGCAGCTTAGTAGGAGCAGGCTTATATGGCTACACCTTC.

This rearrangement joins TRBV4-3 to TRBJ2-2; D is ambiguous. Germline CDR1 LGHNA, CDR2 YSLEER. This CDR3 is 15 amino acids long. Trimming removed 1 base from V and 6 bases from J, with 12 bases in between. The CDR3 nucleotides read TGCGCCAGCAGCCAAGGGGTTGGCATTCCCGGGGAGCTGTTTTTT. Translated: CASSQGVGIPGELFF.

The chain recombines TRBV7-9 with TRBJ1-4; D might be TRBD1 (5 bases). The germline V and J ends were trimmed by 5 bases and 8 bases, with 12 bases remaining between them. The length of the CDR3 is 13 residues. Germline CDR1 and CDR2: SEHNR and FQNEAQ (reference sequence). The DNA of the CDR3 is TGTGCCAGCAGCCCCCCCGACAGAGAAAAACTGTTTTTT. This encodes CASSPPDREKLFF.

The rearrangement links TRBV5-1 to TRBJ2-2, with D unresolved. Per the germline V gene, CDR1 is SGHRS and CDR2 is YFSETQ. The ends were cut back, 4 bases at V and 1 base at J, with 11 bases in the middle. CDR3 size: 15 residues. The CDR3 DNA sequence: TGCGCCAGCAGCCTCCCGCCAGGGAACACCGGGGAGCTGTTTTTT. The encoded protein is CASSLPPGNTGELFF.

Only a few counts were recorded for this clonotype. The rearrangement uses TRBV5-1 and TRBJ2-7; no clear D. Between the trimmed V and J ends, which lost 5 bases and 0 bases, there was a span of 15 bases. This CDR3 region has 15 residues. Germline V CDR1 and CDR2: SGHRS, YFSETQ. CDR3 in amino acids: CASRFQQDSSYEQYF. DNA of the CDR3: TGCGCCAGCAGATTTCAGCAAGATAGCTCCTACGAGCAGTACTTC.

V gene TRBV7-6 combines with J gene TRBJ2-3; D not certain. Germline values: CDR1 SGHVS, CDR2 FNYEAQ. V lost 5 bases, J lost 1 base, and 13 bases lay in between. This CDR3 region has 15 residues. The CDR3 loop reads CASSLPPERTDTQYF. The CDR3 DNA reads as TGTGCCAGCAGCCTTCCCCCGGAGCGCACAGATACGCAGTATTTT.

This sequence joins TRBV30 and TRBJ2-7; 9 bases match TRBD1. Germline V lookup: CDR1 GTSNPN, CDR2 SVGIG (reference sequence). The CDR3 consists of 13 residues. V lost 2 bases to trimming and J lost 3 bases; unmatched junction nucleotides: 2. CDR3 in DNA: TGTGCCTGGAGTTGGGACAGGGACTACGAGCAGTACTTC. It yields the protein CAWSWDRDYEQYF.

The J gene is TRBJ1-5, the V gene TRBV28; D is undetermined. This CDR3 contains 16 residues. Germline CDR1 reads MDHEN; CDR2 reads SYDVKM. Trimming took off 4 bases at V and 3 bases at J, with 16 bases between the two ends. Here the CDR3 reads CASSSFPDTYNQPQHF. The CDR3 coding sequence is TGTGCCAGCAGTTCTTTCCCTGACACCTACAATCAGCCCCAGCATTTT. The whole variable domain, filled in from reference TRBV28 and TRBJ1-5, reads DVKVTQSSRYLVKRTGEKVFLECVQDMDHENMFWYRQDPGLGLRLIYFSYDVKMKEKGDIPEGYSVSREKKERFSLILESASTNQTSMYLCASSSFPDTYNQPQHFGDGTRLSIL.

This clonotype was recorded at least ten times. The rearrangement joins TRBV7-2 to TRBJ2-4; 10 bases match TRBD2. J was trimmed by 8 bases and V by 2 bases; bases with no gene match: 6. CDR1 is SGHTA and CDR2 is FQGNSA in the germline V gene. The CDR3 has 15 amino acids. The CDR3 reads CASSLPSGGSYIQYF. CDR3 bases: TGTGCCAGCAGCTTACCTAGCGGGGGTTCATACATTCAGTACTTC.

The chain joins TRBV7-2 to TRBJ1-1; 7 bases fit TRBD1. The trim removed 1 base at V and 4 bases at J, leaving 9 bases unmatched. This CDR3 has 16 residues. In germline, CDR1 is SGHTA, CDR2 FQGNSA. As DNA, the CDR3 is TGTGCCAGCAGCTTAGGACAGGGTGGGGGCGGCACTGAAGCTTTCTTT. Amino acids: CASSLGQGGGGTEAFF. Variable domain in full (rest from reference TRBV7-2 and TRBJ1-1): GAGVSQSPSNKVTEKGKDVELRCDPISGHTALYWYRQSLGQGLEFLIYFQGNSAPDKSGLPSDRFSAERTGGSVSTLTIQRTQQEDSAVYLCASSLGQGGGGTEAFFGQGTRLTVV.

V is TRBV3-1 and J is TRBJ1-2; a possible D gene is TRBD1 (5 bases). The germline V gene encodes CDR1 LGHDT and CDR2 YNNKEL (reference sequence). Trimming pared 0 bases from V and 8 bases from J, leaving 10 bases between. The CDR3 contains 13 residues. CDR3 amino acids: CASSQDRGSGYTF. The CDR3 region has the DNA TGTGCCAGCAGCCAAGATCGGGGGAGCGGCTACACCTTC.

The chain carries TRBV6-1 and TRBJ1-5; no firm D call. The length of the CDR3 is 13 residues. Germline V gene sequence: CDR1 MNHNS, CDR2 SASEGT. Between the trimmed V and J ends, which lost 7 bases and 4 bases, there was a span of 11 bases. The CDR3 DNA reads as TGTGCCAGCACCCCGATAGGAAATCAGCCCCAGCATTTT. Its protein product is CASTPIGNQPQHF.

The rearrangement joins TRBV5-1 to TRBJ2-5; D not resolved. Germline-derived CDR1 and CDR2 are SGHRS and YFSETQ. V lost 2 bases, J lost 5 bases, and 13 bases lay in between. This CDR3 region has 14 residues. CDR3 residues: CASSFGASLETQYF. CDR3 in DNA: TGCGCCAGCAGCTTCGGTGCTAGTTTGGAGACCCAGTACTTC.